This record covers a single TCR beta chain. Its antigen is as yet unknown. The sample is drawn from a study of CD8+ T cells in alopecia areata. Whole-study results and caveats: Mice showed clearer TCR sharing than patients did, a gap that was possibly HLA-related.

From alopecia areata patients, lesional scalp punch biopsies and peripheral blood were collected. RNA extraction and reverse transcription yielded cDNA as sequencing template. Using immunoSEQ multiplex PCR, the repertoire was profiled, and TCRdb retains in-frame clones only, with some absent. The table includes approximately 180,000 clones, roughly 59% detected once. The specimen comprised CD4+ T cells sorted from blood, sampled at week 0. The clonotype was recovered from a human donor with alopecia areata.

The CDR3 DNA reads TGTGCCAGTCGTGGTGAACAAGAGACCCAGTACTTC. It specifies CASRGEQETQYF. The rearrangement links TRBV9 to TRBJ2-5; D gene ambiguous. Per the germline V gene, CDR1 is SGDLS and CDR2 is YYNGEE. The CDR3 runs to 12 residues. V was shortened by 8 bases and J by 2 bases, with 10 bases between the two germline ends.